This T cell receptor (beta chain) was found in a study of OX40 agonist ivuxolimab in advanced cancers. Study background: Prior anti-PD-1, anti-PD-L1 or anti-CTLA-4 therapy did not bar entry, and more than 35% had some.

The method was immunoSEQ multiplex PCR; TCRdb's version includes in-frame clones alone and lacks a portion of them. The sample yields about 73,000 clones, almost 90% seen once. From germline, CDR1 is MGHRA and CDR2 YSYEKL. Trimming removed 8 bases from V and 0 bases from J, with 14 bases in between. CDR3 length: 14 residues. A word on this clone: Its antigen is not identified.

Findings and caveats of the study: In the 0.1 to 3.0 mg/kg range, CD4+ and CD8+ blood T cells had expanded clonally by week 6. Expanded clones were, on average, more numerous among CD8+ T cells than CD4+.

Exclusion applied to patients with autoimmune disease history or systemic immunosuppression. Sequences were derived from CD4+ or CD8+ T cells sorted from blood, sampled in a trial of the OX40 agonist ivuxolimab. The J gene is TRBJ2-7, the V gene TRBV4-1, with D possibly being TRBD1 or TRBD2 (5 bases each). This TCR was recovered from an adult with an advanced solid tumor such as melanoma, head and neck, liver or kidney cancer. This CDR3 is CASPRGSDSYEQYF. CDR3 coding DNA: TGCGCCAGCCCGAGGGGCAGTGACTCCTACGAGCAGTACTTC.